Below, one T cell receptor (beta chain) is given with its context. Its antigen is as yet unknown. This CDR3 has 14 residues. Germline V gene lookup returns CDR1 MNHNY and CDR2 SVGAGI (reference sequence). The V end lost 7 bases, the J end lost 0 bases, and 11 bases lay between the germline ends. Assay: immunoSEQ multiplex PCR; the TCRdb copy retains only in-frame clones and omits some. Here the sample spans some 2.1 million clones, 85% to 95% being singletons. The data belong to a study of shared clonotypes between healthy human individuals. General study points: Estimated richness was generally greater in naive than memory subsets. Non-shared clonotypes displayed generation probabilities falling below those of clonotypes present in all four donors. Despite large depth, rarefaction showed incomplete sorted-subset sequencing.

The rearrangement joins TRBV6-6 to TRBJ2-3; possible D gene TRBD2, 5 bases. This receptor was identified in a man aged 18 to 35 in good health. Input material: naive CD4+ T cells sorted from blood. Documented subset: CD45RA+ positively selected. The CDR3 is CASTKERSTDTQYF. CDR3 nucleotides: TGTGCCAGCACCAAGGAGCGGAGCACAGATACGCAGTATTTT.